The clone carrying this T cell receptor beta chain was observed a handful of times. The antigen is undetermined. The CDR3 is made up of 12 amino acids. Trimming shortened V by 5 bases and J by 4 bases, and 12 bases separated the two germline ends. Germline lookup yields CDR1 DFQATT and CDR2 SNEGSKA (reference sequence). This entry belongs to a study of T cells in Graves' hyperthyroidism and ophthalmopathy. TCR beta CDR3 sequences were amplified from RNA transcripts. The HTBI primer set served for first-round RT-PCR of the TCR CDR3. One entry per CDR3 protein, called by TCRdb with MiXCR from the multiplex PCR reads. The sample carries more than 350,000 distinct CDR3 sequences, approximately 16% recorded once. Study-level points and caveats: With a median lead of 6.5 months before onset, the model predicted ophthalmopathy.

V is TRBV20-1 and J is TRBJ2-7; D is uncertain. The specimen sequenced was blood. The sequence was collected from an older woman with Graves' ophthalmopathy. CDR3 sequence reads: CSAYDPPYEQYF. In DNA form, the CDR3 reads TGCAGTGCTTACGACCCCCCGTACGAGCAGTACTTC.